The 11 T cell receptor beta chains listed next were all sequenced from one sample in a study of T cell changes during pregnancy in multiple sclerosis. Libraries were prepared by immunoSEQ multiplex PCR; TCRdb keeps only in-frame clonotypes and omits some of them. The table includes around 120,000 clones, about 89% detected once. The sequenced sample was peripheral blood, obtained after pregnancy. These receptors all stem from a female donor with multiple sclerosis, enrolled in a pregnancy study.

J is TRBJ2-2 and V is TRBV5-1; tentatively, D is TRBD2 (5 bases). V was trimmed by 0 bases and J by 0 bases, leaving 12 bases between them. Per germline, CDR1 SGHRS and CDR2 YFSETQ. CDR3 length equals 17 residues. The chain's CDR3 is CASSLVAGLTNTGELFF. CDR3 coding DNA: TGCGCCAGCAGCTTGGTGGCGGGCCTAACGAACACCGGGGAGCTGTTTTTT.

The genes are TRBV6-1 and TRBJ1-2, with D perhaps matching TRBD1 (6 bases). CDR3 length: 12 amino acids. V was clipped by 6 bases and J by 8 bases, with 13 bases between them. Germline V gene sequence: CDR1 MNHNS, CDR2 SASEGT. The CDR3 reads CASRLNRVGYTF. For the CDR3, the DNA is TGTGCCAGCAGGTTAAACAGGGTCGGCTACACCTTC.

V and J are TRBV4-1 and TRBJ2-7, with 7 bases identical to TRBD1. Germline V gene sequence: CDR1 MGHRA, CDR2 YSYEKL. This CDR3 is built from 15 residues. Trimming cost V 4 bases and J 3 bases; bases outside gene matches: 9. CDR3 protein: CASSPWDSVNYEQYF. In DNA, the CDR3 is TGCGCCAGCAGCCCGTGGGACAGCGTGAACTACGAGCAGTACTTC.

V is TRBV7-9 and J is TRBJ1-4; D might be TRBD1 (5 bases). The CDR3 extends over 17 amino acids. Germline values: CDR1 SEHNR, CDR2 FQNEAQ (reference sequence). Trimming stripped 1 base from V and 0 bases from J, with 12 bases between. As DNA, the CDR3 is TGTGCCAGCAGCTTAGGTCAGGGATCCGCAACTAATGAAAAACTGTTTTTT. It codes for CASSLGQGSATNEKLFF.

The CDR3 bases are TGTGCCAGCAGCGCCACCGGGACTAGCGCAAAAGAGACCCAGTACTTC. Translating it yields CASSATGTSAKETQYF. The chain is built from TRBV11-3 and TRBJ2-5; 10 bases line up with TRBD2. After removal of 5 bases from V and 3 bases from J, the junction contained 9 bases not matched to a gene. Germline assignment: CDR1 SGHNT and CDR2 YENEEA. This CDR3 is built from 16 residues.

The chain couples TRBV2 to TRBJ1-4; 7 nucleotides align to TRBD1. Losses at the gene ends were 6 bases for V and 1 base for J; bases not matched to a gene: 8. The CDR3 totals 16 residues. Germline V lookup: CDR1 SNHLY, CDR2 FYNNEI. CDR3 in DNA: TGTGCCAGCAGGGGACAGCCCCGGGTAACTAATGAAAAACTGTTTTTT. Residues: CASRGQPRVTNEKLFF.

The chain uses TRBV11-2 and TRBJ2-1; D uncertain. The V gene lost 0 bases and the J gene lost 8 bases, with 8 bases spanning the gap. This CDR3 spans 13 amino acids. In germline, CDR1 is SGHAT, CDR2 FQNNGV. This chain's CDR3 is CASSLDLLDEQFF. In nucleotides, the CDR3 is TGTGCCAGCAGCTTAGACTTACTGGATGAGCAGTTCTTC.

The V gene is TRBV10-3, the J gene TRBJ1-2, with D possibly matching TRBD1 (5 bases). V was trimmed by 2 bases and J by 4 bases, leaving 17 bases between them. The CDR3 runs 16 residues. The germline V gene has CDR1 ENHRY and CDR2 SYGVKD. CDR3 sequence (DNA): TGTGCCATCAGTGAGCCGGACACCGTAAGCCGCTATGGCTACACCTTC. Translating gives CAISEPDTVSRYGYTF.

J is TRBJ1-4 and V is TRBV5-1; 8 bases align to TRBD1. With 4 bases clipped from V and 5 bases from J, the junction kept 10 bases outside the gene matches. Germline CDR1 and CDR2: SGHRS and YFSETQ. The CDR3 spans 16 residues. CDR3 amino acids: CASSPQGQVINEKLFF. The CDR3 region has the DNA TGCGCCAGCAGCCCCCAGGGACAGGTGATAAATGAAAAACTGTTTTTT.

This clone was seen a few times. CDR3 sequence reads: CASSLVGDGSPLHF. CDR3 coding DNA: TGTGCCAGCAGCTTGGTAGGGGATGGATCACCCCTCCACTTT. J is TRBJ1-6 and V is TRBV5-6; a weak D match, TRBD1 (5 bases). Germline CDR1 SGHDT, CDR2 YYEEEE. This CDR3 region has 14 residues. V was cut by 0 bases and J by 10 bases, with 11 bases left in between. Complete variable domain (other parts from reference TRBV5-6 and TRBJ1-6): DAGVTQSPTHLIKTRGQQVTLRCSPKSGHDTVSWYQQALGQGPQFIFQYYEEEERQRGNFPDRFSGHQFPNYSSELNVNALLLGDSALYLCASSLVGDGSPLHFGNGTRLTVT.

The V and J genes are TRBV7-9 and TRBJ2-5; TRBD1 might be the D (6 bases). Trimming took 4 bases from V and 5 from J, leaving 14 bases between them. The length of the CDR3 is 14 residues. The germline CDR1 and CDR2 sequences are SEHNR and FQNEAQ (reference sequence). The CDR3 sequence: CASSSIRGIETQYF. CDR3 nucleotide sequence: TGTGCCAGCAGCTCAATCAGGGGAATTGAGACCCAGTACTTC.